A selection of T cell receptor beta chains follows, all from one sample in a study of blood T cell repertoires in COVID-19. Sequencing was performed with immunoSEQ multiplex PCR; in TCRdb, only in-frame clones are kept and a portion is missing. The sample lists roughly 190,000 clones, around 85% occurring once. The sequenced sample consisted of peripheral blood. All receptors come from a woman aged 55-69 years with COVID-19, enrolled during active disease. Each CDR3 is given with its conserved first and last residue. A D gene is named only where the DNA matches it firmly. For some rows the clone size is stated as once, few or many, or as a class when expanded; others skip it.

v_call	j_call	d_call	clone_size	cdr3_nt	cdr3_aa
TRBV9	TRBJ2-1	TRBD2	NA	TGTGCCAGCAGCTCAAGGTCTCTAGCGGGAGTCGGGGATGAGCAGTTCTTC	CASSSRSLAGVGDEQFF
TRBV18	TRBJ1-1	TRBD1	NA	TGTGCCAGCTTCACCAATCCTCCGGGACAGTTCACTGAAGCTTTCTTT	CASFTNPPGQFTEAFF
TRBV6-6	TRBJ2-7	NA	NA	TGTGCCAGCAGTCTGGAGGCGGGCCTGGGAGAGCAGTACTTC	CASSLEAGLGEQYF
TRBV6-5	TRBJ1-5	TRBD1	NA	TGTGCCAGCAGTCCTCCCCCGGACAGGGGGACGCCCCAGCATTTT	CASSPPPDRGTPQHF
TRBV5-6	TRBJ2-7	TRBD1	NA	TGTGCCAGCAGCCCGACGGGACAGTCGAGGAGCTCCTACGAGCAGTACTTC	CASSPTGQSRSSYEQYF
TRBV9	TRBJ2-1	NA	NA	TGTGCCAGCAGCGTTTCAGGGGTCAATGAGCAGTTCTTC	CASSVSGVNEQFF
TRBV24-1	TRBJ2-3	NA	once	TGTGCCACCAGTGACCAGTACACAGATACGCAGTATTTT	CATSDQYTDTQYF
TRBV19	TRBJ2-7	TRBD1	NA	TGTGCCAGTAGTATAGATCATGGCAGGGGGACCTACGAGCAGTACTTC	CASSIDHGRGTYEQYF
TRBV10-3	TRBJ2-1	TRBD1	NA	TGTGCCATCAGTGAGCCTGGACAGGGGGCGAGGAATGAGCAGTTCTTC	CAISEPGQGARNEQFF
TRBV2	TRBJ1-4	TRBD1	NA	TGTGCCAGCAGGCCTGGGACAGGGGATGAAAAACTGTTTTTT	CASRPGTGDEKLFF
TRBV6-2/TRBV6-3	TRBJ1-1	NA	NA	TGTGCCAGCAGCCAGAGGATGATGAACACTGAAGCTTTCTTT	CASSQRMMNTEAFF
TRBV7-2	TRBJ2-7	NA	NA	TGTGCCAGCAGCCCAGACTTAGCGGCCGGTACCTCCTACGAGCAGTACTTC	CASSPDLAAGTSYEQYF
TRBV4-3	TRBJ2-2	NA	NA	TGCGCCAGCAGCCAAGCTTTAGGGGGATCCACCGGGGAGCTGTTTTTT	CASSQALGGSTGELFF
TRBV24-1	TRBJ1-5	TRBD1	NA	TGTGCCACCAGTGATCCAGGACAGGGCGACAATCAGCCCCAGCATTTT	CATSDPGQGDNQPQHF
TRBV29-1	TRBJ2-7	TRBD1	NA	TGCAGCGTTAGGACAGGGACCTACGAGCAGTACTTC	CSVRTGTYEQYF
TRBV4-2	TRBJ2-1	TRBD2	NA	TGTGCCAGCAGCCAAGTTAGGGGACTAGCGGGAGATATTGAGCAGTTCTTC	CASSQVRGLAGDIEQFF
TRBV30	TRBJ1-2	NA	NA	TGTGCCTGGAGTGTAGGAGACGGCTACACCTTC	CAWSVGDGYTF
TRBV5-1	TRBJ2-1	NA	few	TGCGCCAGCAGCTTTTCCCCAGCGGTACGGGGCAATGAGCAGTTCTTC	CASSFSPAVRGNEQFF
TRBV9	TRBJ1-3	NA	NA	TGTGCCAGCAGCGCATTGGGAAACACCATATATTTT	CASSALGNTIYF
TRBV2	TRBJ2-7	TRBD2	NA	TGTGCCAGCAGTTCCGGGACTAGTAGTCGCGGCGTCTACGAGCAGTACTTC	CASSSGTSSRGVYEQYF
TRBV18	TRBJ2-1	TRBD2	NA	TGTGCCAGCTCACCCGGGACTAGCGGGAGGCGCCGACAGTTCTTC	CASSPGTSGRRRQFF
TRBV7-3	TRBJ2-1	NA	NA	TGTGCCAGCAGCTTAAAAGCGGGCCTTTACAATGAGCAGTTCTTC	CASSLKAGLYNEQFF
TRBV7-9	TRBJ2-3	TRBD1	NA	TGTGCCAGCAGCCTGGACAGGGGGCGGAAAGATACGCAGTATTTT	CASSLDRGRKDTQYF
TRBV20-1	TRBJ2-7	NA	NA	TGCAGTGCTGCTAATGGTCGCGAGCAGTACTTC	CSAANGREQYF
TRBV7-9	TRBJ2-3	TRBD2	NA	TGTGCCAGCAGCTCTTGGTCCTTAGCGGGAGGGCCGGGAGAAGATACGCAGTATTTT	CASSSWSLAGGPGEDTQYF
TRBV6-5	TRBJ2-5	NA	NA	TGTGCCAGCAGTTACCCCTCAGAGACCCAGTACTTC	CASSYPSETQYF
TRBV29-1	TRBJ2-1	NA	NA	TGCAGCGTTGATGGTGGGGGCCGGGTGCACAATGAGCAGTTCTTC	CSVDGGGRVHNEQFF
TRBV11-2	TRBJ1-2	NA	NA	TGTGCCAGCACCCAGAGTGGGGGCCTAAGTCATGGCTACACCTTC	CASTQSGGLSHGYTF
TRBV6-5	TRBJ1-1	NA	NA	TGTGCCAGCATTAGAAACACTGAAGCTTTCTTT	CASIRNTEAFF
TRBV11-2	TRBJ2-7	TRBD2	NA	TGTGCCAGCAGCTTGGGACTAGCGGGTTACGAGCAGTACTTC	CASSLGLAGYEQYF
TRBV30	TRBJ1-5	NA	NA	TGTGCCTGGAGTGGAGAGGAAGATCAGCCCCAGCATTTT	CAWSGEEDQPQHF
TRBV19	TRBJ1-5	NA	NA	TGTGCCAGTAGTATGCAACAGGGTGGAAACAATCAGCCCCAGCATTTT	CASSMQQGGNNQPQHF
TRBV7-2	TRBJ1-6	NA	NA	TGTGCCAGCAGCTTGCCGGGTAATTCACCCCTCCACTTT	CASSLPGNSPLHF
TRBV6-5	TRBJ2-1	NA	NA	TGTGCCAGCAGTTACCGGGGACTGAACAACAATGAGCAGTTCTTC	CASSYRGLNNNEQFF
TRBV24-1	TRBJ1-2	NA	NA	TGTGCCACCAGTGATTCTAACAGCTATGGCTACACCTTC	CATSDSNSYGYTF
TRBV4-2	TRBJ2-2	NA	NA	TGTGCCAGCAGCCAAGGACAAGATAGGATTGGCGGGGAGCTGTTTTTT	CASSQGQDRIGGELFF
TRBV27	TRBJ2-1	TRBD2	NA	TGTGCCAGCAGTCCTACTAGCGGGAGATACAATGAGCAGTTCTTC	CASSPTSGRYNEQFF